This T cell receptor beta chain was documented in a study of brain metastases from non-small cell lung cancer. Study-level points and caveats: Expanded T-cell clones appeared in 50% to 80% of brain metastases over primaries. Paired brain metastases and primary tumors largely shared TCR repertoires. Brain metastases had lower T-cell infiltration than primary tumors.

TCRdb's copy holds only in-frame clones and misses some; the assay was immunoSEQ multiplex PCR. Of thousands of clones listed, roughly 80% are singletons. The ends were cut back, 1 base at V and 5 bases at J, with 16 bases in the middle. The CDR3 runs to 15 residues. Germline CDR1 is SGHRS and CDR2 is YFSETQ. As to this clone: Antigen specificity is unknown.

V and J are TRBV5-1 and TRBJ2-7; tentatively, D is TRBD2 (5 bases). This clonotype originated in a donor older than 35 with non-small cell lung cancer. Sequencing used tissue from a brain metastasis. The chain's CDR3 is CASSLLLSGNNEQYF. CDR3 nucleotides: TGCGCCAGCAGCTTGCTGTTATCGGGGAACAACGAGCAGTACTTC. Supplemented by reference TRBV5-1 and TRBJ2-7, the full variable domain reads KAGVTQTPRYLIKTRGQQVTLSCSPISGHRSVSWYQQTPGQGLQFLFEYFSETQRNKGNFPGRFSGRQFSNSRSEMNVSTLELGDSALYLCASSLLLSGNNEQYFGPGTRLTVT.